Listed below are T cell receptor beta chains from one sample, sequenced in a study of blood T cells in healthy people across ages. MiXCR, applied by TCRdb to the 5' RACE reads, yields one record per CDR3 protein. The data show about 680,000 distinct CDR3 sequences, with approximately 50% seen just once and 25% to 35% held by the top ten. The source material was blood. These TCRs come from a woman in her sixties in good health. CDR3s include the opening cysteine and the closing phenylalanine or tryptophan. The D gene is left open where the match is weak. Only part of the rows carry a size: once, few, many, or a class if the clone is expanded.

v_gene	j_gene	abundance	d_gene	CDR3aa	CDR3nt
TRBV15	TRBJ2-1	NA	TRBD1	CATSRDPGQLNAQFF	TGTGCCACCAGCAGAGACCCGGGACAGCTCAATGCGCAGTTCTTC
TRBV9	TRBJ2-7	NA	NA	CASSLPLMGQYNEQYF	TGTGCCAGCAGCCTCCCCCTGATGGGCCAATACAATGAGCAGTACTTC
TRBV6-2/TRBV6-3	TRBJ2-3	NA	NA	CASSPPSRDTQYF	TGTGCCAGCAGCCCTCCATCCCGCGATACGCAGTATTTT
TRBV5-1	TRBJ2-1	NA	NA	CASSFRALLQAHNEQFF	TGCGCCAGCAGCTTCCGGGCCCTACTCCAAGCACACAATGAGCAGTTCTTC
TRBV29-1	TRBJ2-7	few	TRBD1	CSVDAQGVLGSYEQYF	TGCAGCGTTGACGCGCAGGGGGTGCTGGGCTCCTACGAGCAGTACTTC
TRBV7-3	TRBJ2-1	NA	TRBD2	CASSLRRERYNEQFF	TGTGCCAGCAGCTTAAGGCGGGAGCGCTACAATGAGCAGTTCTTC
TRBV4-3	TRBJ1-1	NA	NA	CASSQGTANTEAFF	TGCGCCAGCAGCCAAGGGACAGCCAACACTGAAGCTTTCTTT
TRBV6-1	TRBJ1-2	NA	NA	CASSEGIWTGYTF	TGTGCCAGCAGTGAAGGGATCTGGACTGGCTACACCTTC
TRBV27	TRBJ1-2	NA	TRBD1	CASKPDRVTNYGYTF	TGTGCCAGCAAGCCGGACAGGGTAACTAACTATGGCTACACCTTC
TRBV25-1	TRBJ2-5	many	NA	CASSVGEETQYF	TGTGCCAGCAGTGTGGGGGAAGAGACCCAGTACTTC
TRBV12-3/TRBV12-4	TRBJ2-1	NA	NA	CASSPSYGINEQFF	TGTGCCAGCAGTCCCTCTTATGGGATCAATGAGCAGTTCTTC
TRBV6-5	TRBJ1-1	NA	NA	CATGEGWAEAFF	TGTGCCACTGGGGAGGGTTGGGCTGAAGCTTTCTTT
TRBV28	TRBJ1-5	NA	TRBD1	CASSLSTGLVQPQHF	TGTGCCAGCAGTTTATCGACAGGGTTGGTTCAGCCCCAGCATTTT
TRBV11-3	TRBJ2-3	NA	TRBD1	CASSLGAGGDSDTQYF	TGTGCCAGCAGCTTAGGGGCAGGGGGCGATTCAGATACGCAGTATTTT
TRBV28	TRBJ2-7	NA	TRBD1	CASSLLRGTGEPYEQYF	TGTGCCAGCAGTTTACTGCGGGGGACAGGGGAACCCTACGAGCAGTACTTC
TRBV7-9	TRBJ1-1	NA	TRBD1	CASSQRDRRAFF	TGTGCCAGCAGCCAACGGGACAGAAGGGCTTTCTTT
TRBV6-2/TRBV6-3	TRBJ2-3	once	NA	CASSPTYTDTQYF	TGTGCCAGCAGTCCCACGTACACAGATACGCAGTATTTT
TRBV28	TRBJ1-1	NA	TRBD1	CASSPPQQGGEAFF	TGTGCCAGCAGTCCCCCCCAGCAGGGGGGTGAAGCTTTCTTT
TRBV20-1	TRBJ2-5	NA	NA	CSAGGAASNEQYF	TGCAGTGCAGGGGGTGCGGCATCAAATGAGCAGTACTTC
TRBV9	TRBJ2-7	NA	NA	CASSVVQGGAEQYF	TGTGCCAGCAGCGTAGTTCAGGGAGGTGCCGAGCAGTACTTC
TRBV20-1	TRBJ2-5	once	TRBD2	CSAREHSGRRDEQYF	TGCAGTGCTAGAGAACATAGCGGGAGACGGGATGAGCAGTACTTC
TRBV5-1	TRBJ2-3	few	NA	CASTSGTGYNTDTQYF	TGCGCCAGCACCTCGGGAACGGGATATAACACAGATACGCAGTATTTT
TRBV3-1	TRBJ2-1	few	NA	CASSQLIGTENNEQFF	TGTGCCAGCAGCCAGTTAATTGGGACGGAGAACAATGAGCAGTTCTTC
TRBV7-9	TRBJ2-3	NA	TRBD2	CASSPGSSGGFTDTQYF	TGTGCCAGCAGCCCCGGTTCCAGCGGGGGCTTCACAGATACGCAGTATTTT